The source of this TCR beta chain is a study of blood T cell repertoires in COVID-19. Across the study: PBMCs, B-cell-depleted T cells, or T cells provided the cDNA or gDNA that made up the material.

Per the study methods: Amplification of reference gene primers provided the estimated nucleated cell counts. Measured with immunoSEQ multiplex PCR; TCRdb has only the in-frame clones, and not every one. D and trimming come from the DNA, and the V and J calls and clone size come from that table. This table holds some 110,000 clones, roughly 80% found once. The CDR3 spans 14 residues. The V end lost 5 bases, the J end lost 3 bases, and 10 bases lay between the germline ends. Per the germline V gene, CDR1 is MNHEY and CDR2 is SVGAGI. This chain connects TRBV6-5 to TRBJ2-2, with D tentatively TRBD1 (6 bases). Sequenced input: peripheral blood. This TCR came from a woman aged 80 or over with acute or convalescent COVID-19. The CDR3: CASSRGQYTGELFF. The CDR3 DNA follows: TGTGCCAGCAGTAGAGGACAGTACACCGGGGAGCTGTTTTTT.